This TCR beta chain stems from a study of T-cell reconstitution after alpha-beta-depleted transplantation in children. Unique molecular identifiers were used in preparing the TCRbeta library. TCRdb processed the PCR reads anew with MiXCR; each CDR3 protein has one entry. Altogether 250,000 to 400,000 distinct CDR3 sequences are present, 23% being singletons, with the ten largest covering around 9.9%. With 1 base clipped from V and 4 bases from J, the junction kept 3 bases outside the gene matches. CDR1 and CDR2 (germline): SGHAT, FQNNGV. The CDR3 extends over 15 amino acids. In its sample, this clonotype was seen many times.

Sequenced here: PBMCs, mostly from graft donor cells, sampled 180 days after TCRalphabeta/CD19-depleted stem cell transplant. This clonotype originated in a male patient younger than 18 who had a stem cell transplant for acute lymphoblastic leukemia, so the T cells may come from the graft donor. The V call is TRBV11-2, the J call TRBJ2-7; 11 bases map to TRBD1. CDR3 residues: CASSLGGTGGYEQYF. In nucleotides, the CDR3 is TGTGCCAGCAGCTTAGGGGGGACAGGGGGTTACGAGCAGTACTTC. Full variable domain (missing parts from reference TRBV11-2 and TRBJ2-7): EAGVAQSPRYKIIEKRQSVAFWCNPISGHATLYWYQQILGQGPKLLIQFQNNGVVDDSQLPKDRFSAERLKGVDSTLKIQPAKLEDSAVYLCASSLGGTGGYEQYFGPGTRLTVT.